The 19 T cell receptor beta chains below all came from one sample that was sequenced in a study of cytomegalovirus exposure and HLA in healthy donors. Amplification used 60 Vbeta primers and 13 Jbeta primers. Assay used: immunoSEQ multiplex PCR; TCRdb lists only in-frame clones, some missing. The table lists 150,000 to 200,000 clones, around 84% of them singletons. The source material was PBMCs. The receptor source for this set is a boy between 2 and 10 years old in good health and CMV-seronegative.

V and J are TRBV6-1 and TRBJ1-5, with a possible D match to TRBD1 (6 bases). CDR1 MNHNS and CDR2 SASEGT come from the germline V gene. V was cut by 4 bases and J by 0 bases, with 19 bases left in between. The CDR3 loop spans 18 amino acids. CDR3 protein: CASSVTGNPPYSNQPQHF. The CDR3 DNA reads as TGTGCCAGCAGTGTTACAGGGAATCCGCCTTATAGCAATCAGCCCCAGCATTTT.

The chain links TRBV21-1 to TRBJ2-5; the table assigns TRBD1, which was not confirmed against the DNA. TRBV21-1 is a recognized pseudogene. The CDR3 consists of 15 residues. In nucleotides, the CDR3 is TGTGCCAGCGTAGGCCGGGACAGGGACCAAGAGACCCAGTACTTC. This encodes CASVGRDRDQETQYF.

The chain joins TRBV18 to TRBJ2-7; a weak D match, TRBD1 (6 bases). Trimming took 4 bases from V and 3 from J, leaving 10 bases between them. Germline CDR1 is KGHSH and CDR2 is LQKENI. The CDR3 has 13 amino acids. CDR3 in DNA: TGTGCCAGCTCACAGGGGGTCGGCTACGAGCAGTACTTC. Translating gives CASSQGVGYEQYF. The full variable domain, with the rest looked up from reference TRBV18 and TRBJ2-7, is NAGVMQNPRHLVRRRGQEARLRCSPMKGHSHVYWYRQLPEEGLKFMVYLQKENIIDESGMPKERFSAEFPKEGPSILRIQQVVRGDSAAYFCASSQGVGYEQYFGPGTRLTVT.

The CDR3 loop reads CASSSRDRGANTQYF. CDR3 coding DNA: TGTGCCAGCAGTTCCAGGGACAGGGGGGCGAATACGCAGTATTTT. This sequence joins TRBV28 and TRBJ2-3; 11 bases agree with TRBD1. The germline CDR1 and CDR2 sequences are MDHEN and SYDVKM. With 4 bases clipped from V and 7 bases from J, the junction kept 7 bases outside the gene matches. This CDR3 is built from 15 residues.

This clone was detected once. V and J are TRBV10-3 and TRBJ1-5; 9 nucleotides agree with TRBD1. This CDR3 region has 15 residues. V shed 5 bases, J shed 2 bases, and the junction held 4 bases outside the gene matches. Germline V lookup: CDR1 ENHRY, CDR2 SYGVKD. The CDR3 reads CAISPGQGGNQPQHF. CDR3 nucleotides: TGTGCCATCAGTCCGGGACAGGGCGGCAATCAGCCCCAGCATTTT.

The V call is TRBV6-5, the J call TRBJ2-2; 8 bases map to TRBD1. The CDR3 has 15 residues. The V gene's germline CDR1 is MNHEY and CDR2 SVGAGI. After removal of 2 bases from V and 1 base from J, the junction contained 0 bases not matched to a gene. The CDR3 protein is CASSYDRGNTGELFF. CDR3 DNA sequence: TGTGCCAGCAGTTACGACAGGGGGAACACCGGGGAGCTGTTTTTT.

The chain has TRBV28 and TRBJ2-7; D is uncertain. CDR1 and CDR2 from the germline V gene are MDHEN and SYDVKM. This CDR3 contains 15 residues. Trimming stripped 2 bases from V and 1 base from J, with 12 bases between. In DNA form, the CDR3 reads TGTGCCAGCAGTTTAGGGCAGGTCCCTTCCTACGAGCAGTACTTC. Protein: CASSLGQVPSYEQYF.

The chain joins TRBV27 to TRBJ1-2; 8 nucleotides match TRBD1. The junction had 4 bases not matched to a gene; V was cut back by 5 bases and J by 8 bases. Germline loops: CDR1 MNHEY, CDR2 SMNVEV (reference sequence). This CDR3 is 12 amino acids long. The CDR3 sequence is CASSPTGAGYTF. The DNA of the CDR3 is TGTGCCAGCAGTCCGACAGGGGCCGGCTACACCTTC.

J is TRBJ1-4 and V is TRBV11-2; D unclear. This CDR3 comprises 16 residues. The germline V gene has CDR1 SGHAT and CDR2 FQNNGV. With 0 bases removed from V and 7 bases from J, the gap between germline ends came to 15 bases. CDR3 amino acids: CASSLDVAPPGEKLFF. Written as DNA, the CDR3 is TGTGCCAGCAGCTTAGATGTTGCCCCGCCGGGTGAAAAACTGTTTTTT.

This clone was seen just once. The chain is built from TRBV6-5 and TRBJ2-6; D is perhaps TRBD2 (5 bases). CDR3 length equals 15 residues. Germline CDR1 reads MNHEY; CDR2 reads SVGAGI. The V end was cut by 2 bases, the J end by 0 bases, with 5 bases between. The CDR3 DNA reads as TGTGCCAGCAGTTACGAGGGCTCTGGGGCCAACGTCCTGACTTTC. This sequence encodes CASSYEGSGANVLTF.

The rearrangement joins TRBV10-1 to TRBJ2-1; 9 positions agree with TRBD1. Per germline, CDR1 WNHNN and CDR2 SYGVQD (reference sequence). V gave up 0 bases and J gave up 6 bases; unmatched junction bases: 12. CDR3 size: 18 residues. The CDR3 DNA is TGCGCCAGCAGTGAGTCGAGGGCCCGGGACAGGGCCGGCAATGAGCAGTTCTTC. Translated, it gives CASSESRARDRAGNEQFF.

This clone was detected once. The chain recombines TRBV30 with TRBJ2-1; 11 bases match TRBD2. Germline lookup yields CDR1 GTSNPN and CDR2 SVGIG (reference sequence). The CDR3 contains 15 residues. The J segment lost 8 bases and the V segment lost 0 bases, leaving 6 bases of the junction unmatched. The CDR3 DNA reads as TGTGCCTGGAGTGTAATAGCGGGAGGGGAAGATGAGCAGTTCTTC. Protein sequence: CAWSVIAGGEDEQFF.

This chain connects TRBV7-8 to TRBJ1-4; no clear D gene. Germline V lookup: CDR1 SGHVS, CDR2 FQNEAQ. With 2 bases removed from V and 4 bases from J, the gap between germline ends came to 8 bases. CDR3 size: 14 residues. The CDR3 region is CASSLRGSNEKLFF. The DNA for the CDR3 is TGTGCCAGCAGCTTAAGAGGGAGTAATGAAAAACTGTTTTTT.

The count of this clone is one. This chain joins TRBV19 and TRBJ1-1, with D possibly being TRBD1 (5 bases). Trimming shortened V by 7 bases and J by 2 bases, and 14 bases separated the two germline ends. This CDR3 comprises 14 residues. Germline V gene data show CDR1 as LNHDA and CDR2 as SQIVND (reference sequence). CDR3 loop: CASKAGLSNTEAFF. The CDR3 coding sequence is TGTGCCAGTAAGGCGGGACTTTCAAACACTGAAGCTTTCTTT.

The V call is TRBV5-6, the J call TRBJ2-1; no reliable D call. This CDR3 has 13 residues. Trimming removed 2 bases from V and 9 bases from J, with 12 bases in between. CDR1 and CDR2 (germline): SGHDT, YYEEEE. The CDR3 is CASSFSRWSEQFF. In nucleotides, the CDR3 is TGTGCCAGCAGCTTTTCGAGGTGGAGTGAGCAGTTCTTC.

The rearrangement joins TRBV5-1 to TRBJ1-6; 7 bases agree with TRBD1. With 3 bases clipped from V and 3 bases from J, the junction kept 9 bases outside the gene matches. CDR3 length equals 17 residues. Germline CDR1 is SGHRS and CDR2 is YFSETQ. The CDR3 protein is CASSSRDSGGYNSPLHF. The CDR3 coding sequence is TGCGCCAGCAGCTCCCGGGACAGCGGGGGCTATAATTCACCCCTCCACTTT.

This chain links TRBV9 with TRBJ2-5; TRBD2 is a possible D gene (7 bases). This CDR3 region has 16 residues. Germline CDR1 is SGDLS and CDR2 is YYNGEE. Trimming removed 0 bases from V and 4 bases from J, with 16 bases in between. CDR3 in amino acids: CASSVGGGGGGETQYF. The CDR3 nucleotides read TGTGCCAGCAGCGTAGGGGGGGGTGGAGGGGGAGAGACCCAGTACTTC.

CDR3 in amino acids: CACGGAYTDTQYF. The CDR3, as DNA: TGTGCATGCGGGGGGGCCTACACAGATACGCAGTATTTT. The gene calls are TRBV19 and TRBJ2-3; 9 positions agree with TRBD2. The CDR3 consists of 13 residues. The V gene's germline CDR1 is LNHDA and CDR2 SQIVND (reference sequence).

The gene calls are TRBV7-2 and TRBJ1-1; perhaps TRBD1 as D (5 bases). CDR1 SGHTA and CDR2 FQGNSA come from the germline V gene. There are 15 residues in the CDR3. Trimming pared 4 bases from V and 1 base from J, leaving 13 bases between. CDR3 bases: TGTGCCAGCAGCTCTCCAGGGCGAACGAACACTGAAGCTTTCTTT. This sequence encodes CASSSPGRTNTEAFF.